These T cell receptor beta chains were read from a single sample in a study of cytomegalovirus exposure and HLA in healthy donors. Sequenced by immunoSEQ multiplex PCR; TCRdb stores in-frame clones only, minus some. The data contain tens of thousands of clones, roughly 80% of them singletons. The specimen sequenced was PBMCs. These receptors were taken from a woman aged 40 to 50 in good health and CMV-seropositive. The CDR3 runs from the conserved cysteine through the conserved F or W. Fields, in order: V gene, J gene, D gene, clone size, CDR3 DNA, CDR3 protein. D genes are given only for firm matches. Size is omitted from some rows. Given values are once, few, many or a class for expanded clones.

TRBV19,TRBJ1-2,.,once,TGTGCCAGTAGAACAGGGTGGTATGGCTACACCTTC,CASRTGWYGYTF
TRBV10-1,TRBJ1-5,TRBD1,.,TGCGCCAGCAGGGCTAAGGGACAGGGAAGGCAGCCCCAGCATTTT,CASRAKGQGRQPQHF
TRBV30,TRBJ1-2,.,.,TGTGCCTGGATGTCAGGGAGGGGCTACACCTTC,CAWMSGRGYTF
TRBV7-7,TRBJ2-3,.,.,TGTGCCAGCAGCCGTTCGGGGGTCACAGATACGCAGTATTTT,CASSRSGVTDTQYF
TRBV4-3,TRBJ2-3,.,.,TGCGCCAGCAGCTTGGGGCATAGCACAGATACGCAGTATTTT,CASSLGHSTDTQYF
TRBV5-1,TRBJ1-3,.,.,TGCGCCAGCAGCCTGGCCCGTGGCGGCTCTGGAAACACCATATATTTT,CASSLARGGSGNTIYF
TRBV7-9,TRBJ2-5,TRBD2,few,TGTGCCAGCAGCCCAGGGACTAGCGGGAGCCAAGAGACCCAGTACTTC,CASSPGTSGSQETQYF
TRBV29-1,TRBJ2-3,TRBD1,few,TGCAGCGTTGAAGCCAGGGGGCGTGGCACAGATACGCAGTATTTT,CSVEARGRGTDTQYF
TRBV6-1,TRBJ2-2,.,once,TGTGCCAGCAGTGCCCGGAGGACCGGGGAGCTGTTTTTT,CASSARRTGELFF
TRBV11-2,TRBJ1-1,TRBD1,.,TGTGCCAGCAGCTACCGACAGGGGAACACTGAAGCTTTCTTT,CASSYRQGNTEAFF
TRBV2,TRBJ2-3,.,.,TGTGCCAGCAGACAAGACTATAGCACAGATACGCAGTATTTT,CASRQDYSTDTQYF
TRBV9,TRBJ2-3,TRBD2,.,TGTGCCAGCACGTTGGGGGAGCGGGAAACAGATACGCAGTATTTT,CASTLGERETDTQYF
TRBV2,TRBJ2-1,TRBD2,.,TGTGCCAGCAGTGAAACGGGCGGGGGGTTCGATGAGCAGTTCTTC,CASSETGGGFDEQFF
TRBV23-1,TRBJ1-1,.,.,TGCGCCAGCAGTCATCCGATCCGGGACACTGAAGCTTTCTTT,CASSHPIRDTEAFF
TRBV15,TRBJ1-6,.,.,TGTGCCACCAGCAGGCCGGATTCACCCCTCCACTTT,CATSRPDSPLHF
TRBV7-3,TRBJ2-1,TRBD1,.,TGTGCCAGCAGCCCCGAGGGGGCCCTTAGACTCAATGAGCAGTTCTTC,CASSPEGALRLNEQFF
TRBV18,TRBJ1-5,.,.,TGTGCCAGCTCACCCGGAGTGGGCGGGAGGCCCCAGCATTTT,CASSPGVGGRPQHF
TRBV7-2,TRBJ2-7,TRBD1,once,TGTGCCAGCAGCACCCGGACAGGGGGCGCGAGAGGTAACGAGCAGTACTTC,CASSTRTGGARGNEQYF
TRBV4-2,TRBJ2-7,.,medium-sized,TGTGCCAGCAGCCAAGAAATAGAGGCCGCCTACGAGCAGTACTTC,CASSQEIEAAYEQYF
TRBV4-1,TRBJ2-4,.,few,TGCGCCAGCAGCCAACCTGGATCAGGAAACATTCAGTACTTC,CASSQPGSGNIQYF
TRBV7-2,TRBJ2-5,TRBD2,.,TGTGCCAGCAGCCGTGGGACTAGCGGGGAGGGGGAGACCCAGTACTTC,CASSRGTSGEGETQYF
TRBV5-1,TRBJ2-1,TRBD2,.,TGCGCCAGCAGCTTTGGGCTAGCGGGGAACAATGAGCAGTTCTTC,CASSFGLAGNNEQFF
TRBV7-3,TRBJ2-3,.,.,TGTGCCAGCAGTTCGTTATCGGATACGCAGTATTTT,CASSSLSDTQYF
TRBV9,TRBJ2-7,TRBD1,.,TGTGCCAGCAGCGCCGGGACAGGGTCTGAGAAGCAGTACTTC,CASSAGTGSEKQYF
TRBV5-6,TRBJ1-5,.,.,TGTGCCAGCAGCTTGGGTCATCGCAATCAGCCCCAGCATTTT,CASSLGHRNQPQHF
TRBV7-9,TRBJ2-4,.,.,TGTGCCAGCAGCCGCGACGGGGACATTCAGTACTTC,CASSRDGDIQYF
TRBV30,TRBJ2-1,TRBD2,.,TGTGCCTGCCGCTCTAGCGGGGGGTCGGGTGAGCAGTTCTTC,CACRSSGGSGEQFF
TRBV25-1,TRBJ2-1,.,.,TGTGCCAGCAGTGCTCGAACCCGGGCTCAGGGACAGTTCTTC,CASSARTRAQGQFF
TRBV2,TRBJ2-3,TRBD1,.,TGTGCCAGCAGTGACAGGGGGCCGGTGGATACGCAGTATTTT,CASSDRGPVDTQYF
TRBV2,TRBJ2-3,TRBD2,.,TGTGCCAGCAGTGAAGCTACCGGGGGAGCGGGGAAAGATACGCAGTATTTT,CASSEATGGAGKDTQYF
TRBV5-5,TRBJ1-1,.,.,TGTGCCAGCAGCTTGCCCCCCTCGAGCGGGGCTTTCTTT,CASSLPPSSGAFF
TRBV5-1,TRBJ1-6,TRBD1,.,TGCGCCAGCAGCCAACAGGGGCCTCAAGTCCCCTATAATTCACCCCTCCACTTT,CASSQQGPQVPYNSPLHF
TRBV6-1,TRBJ2-3,TRBD1,.,TGTGCCAGCAGTGAAGCGGGCAGGGGGATTGAAGGGTATTTT,CASSEAGRGIEGYF
TRBV7-9,TRBJ2-7,.,.,TGTGCCAGCAGCTCCCAGGTAGATTACTACGAGCAGTACTTC,CASSSQVDYYEQYF
TRBV19,TRBJ2-7,.,.,TGTGCCAGTGGGAGTGACGGCTACGAGCAGTACTTC,CASGSDGYEQYF
TRBV7-2,TRBJ2-3,TRBD1,few,TGTGCCAGCAGCCCACGGGGTAACAGGGGAGATACGCAGTATTTT,CASSPRGNRGDTQYF
TRBV18,TRBJ1-5,.,once,TGTGCCAGCTCACGAGGGCCAGAAAACTCTTACGGTCAGCCCCAGCATTTT,CASSRGPENSYGQPQHF
TRBV7-2,TRBJ2-3,.,.,TGTGCCAGCAGCTTAGGGGCCTTCACAGATACGCAGTATTTT,CASSLGAFTDTQYF
TRBV6-5,TRBJ1-1,.,.,TGTGCCAGCAGTTATCCAACAGGTGAAGCTTTCTTT,CASSYPTGEAFF
TRBV27,TRBJ2-7,TRBD1,.,TGTGCCAGCAGTTTGGACAGGTCCTACGAGCAGTACTTC,CASSLDRSYEQYF
TRBV6-1,TRBJ2-5,.,few,TGTGCCAGCAGTGATTTGGGGAGGTCGGAGACCCAGTACTTC,CASSDLGRSETQYF
TRBV6-5,TRBJ1-5,.,.,TGTGCCAGCAGTTATGGCGGGGGCCGAAGTCAGCCCCAGCATTTT,CASSYGGGRSQPQHF
TRBV5-1,TRBJ2-7,.,.,TGCGCCAGCAGCTCCACCTACGAGCAGTACTTC,CASSSTYEQYF
TRBV6-5,TRBJ1-2,.,.,TGTGCCAGCAGCCCCCTGCCAGGGGCTAGCTACACCTTC,CASSPLPGASYTF
TRBV7-3,TRBJ1-1,.,.,TGTGCCAGCAGCTTAAGGGCCAGTTACACTGAAGCTTTCTTT,CASSLRASYTEAFF
TRBV30,TRBJ1-3,.,.,TGTGCCTGGAGCTATGGACAGACAGGAAACACCATATATTTT,CAWSYGQTGNTIYF
TRBV7-9,TRBJ2-1,TRBD2,.,TGTGCCAGCAGCTCCGAACTCGCTAGCGGGGGGCCGGGGGAGCAGTTCTTC,CASSSELASGGPGEQFF
TRBV7-9,TRBJ1-2,TRBD1,.,TGTGCCAGCAGCTCCGGACAGGGCACTAACTATGGCTACACCTTC,CASSSGQGTNYGYTF